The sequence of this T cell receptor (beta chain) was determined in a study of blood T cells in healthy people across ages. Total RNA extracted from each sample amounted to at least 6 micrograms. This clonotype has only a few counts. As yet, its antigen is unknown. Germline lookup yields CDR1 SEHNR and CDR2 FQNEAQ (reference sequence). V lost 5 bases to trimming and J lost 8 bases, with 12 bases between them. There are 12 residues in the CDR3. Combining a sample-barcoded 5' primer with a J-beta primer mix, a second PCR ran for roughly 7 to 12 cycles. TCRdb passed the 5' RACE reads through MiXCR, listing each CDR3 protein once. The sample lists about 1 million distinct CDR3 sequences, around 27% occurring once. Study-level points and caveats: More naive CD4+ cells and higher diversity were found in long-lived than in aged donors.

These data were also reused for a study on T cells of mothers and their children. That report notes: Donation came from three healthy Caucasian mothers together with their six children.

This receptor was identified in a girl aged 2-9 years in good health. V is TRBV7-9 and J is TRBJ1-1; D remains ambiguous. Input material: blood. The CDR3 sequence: CASSIPIGEAFF. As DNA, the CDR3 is TGTGCCAGCAGCATCCCCATAGGGGAAGCTTTCTTT.